The present entry profiles one TCR beta chain with its context. This entry comes from a study of T cell changes during pregnancy in multiple sclerosis. CDR1 ENHRY and CDR2 SYGVKD come from the germline V gene. The CDR3 runs 16 residues. Trimming took off 2 bases at V and 1 base at J, with 13 bases between the two ends. Sequencing was performed with immunoSEQ multiplex PCR; in TCRdb, only in-frame clones are kept and a portion is missing. Among about 59,000 clones listed, approximately 90% were seen once. The TCR comes from a human donor whose cells served as feeder cells for cultures in a pregnancy study. This chain uses TRBV10-3 with TRBJ2-3; no firm D call. The material sequenced was peripheral blood from another person, used as feeder cells. CDR3 sequence reads: CAISEPEGRGTDTQYF. The CDR3 region has the DNA TGTGCCATCAGTGAGCCGGAAGGGCGAGGCACAGATACGCAGTATTTT.